A selection of T cell receptor beta chains follows, all from one sample in a study of blood T cell repertoires in COVID-19. Sequenced by immunoSEQ multiplex PCR; TCRdb stores in-frame clones only, minus some. The data hold some 130,000 clones, with about nine tenths observed a single time. The sequencing input was peripheral blood. These receptors came from a man in his fifties or sixties with COVID-19, enrolled during active disease. CDR3s include the opening cysteine and the closing phenylalanine or tryptophan. The order of the fields is V gene, J gene, clone size, D gene, CDR3 DNA, CDR3 protein. The D gene is left open where the match is weak. Clone size is not always given. Where it is, it says once, few, many or a class for expanded clones.

>TRBV7-9|TRBJ1-6|NA|NA
TGTGCCAGCAGCCCCCCGGGGGAGTTTTATAATTCACCCCTCCACTTT
CASSPPGEFYNSPLHF
>TRBV6-4|TRBJ2-2|once|TRBD2
TGTGCCAGCAGTGACTGGGCGGGAGTGGAAACCGGGGAGCTGTTTTTT
CASSDWAGVETGELFF
>TRBV4-1|TRBJ1-1|NA|TRBD1
TGCGCCAGCAGCCGGGACAGAGACACTGAAGCTTTCTTT
CASSRDRDTEAFF
>TRBV27|TRBJ1-6|NA|NA
TGTGCCACCCGGACAGTCTCCTATAATTCACCCCTCCACTTT
CATRTVSYNSPLHF
>TRBV7-9|TRBJ2-2|NA|TRBD1
TGTGCCAGCAGCCCGCGAAAGGACAGGCCAAACACCGGGGAGCTGTTTTTT
CASSPRKDRPNTGELFF
>TRBV19|TRBJ1-1|NA|TRBD1
TGTGCCAGTAGTCCAGGTCGGGGACAGGGGGCGGCTGAAGCTTTCTTT
CASSPGRGQGAAEAFF
>TRBV19|TRBJ2-1|NA|NA
TGTGCCAGTAGTTCTCGGACTAACAACAATGAGCAGTTCTTC
CASSSRTNNNEQFF
>TRBV5-1|TRBJ2-7|NA|TRBD2
TGCGCCAGCAGCACTCTAGCGGGTTACGAGCAGTACTTC
CASSTLAGYEQYF
>TRBV30|TRBJ2-7|NA|TRBD2
TGTGCCTGGAACCCGGGACTAGCGTTCTCCTACGAGCAGTACTTC
CAWNPGLAFSYEQYF
>TRBV7-3|TRBJ2-3|once|TRBD2
TGTGCCAGCAGCGCCGGGACTAGCGGGAGGGCAGATACGCAGTATTTT
CASSAGTSGRADTQYF
>TRBV7-2|TRBJ1-3|NA|NA
TGTGCCAGCAGCGAAAGCGGCGGAAACACCATATATTTT
CASSESGGNTIYF
>TRBV9|TRBJ2-3|NA|TRBD1
TGTGCCTCCCGAGGGGGCGATACGCAGTATTTT
CASRGGDTQYF
>TRBV10-1|TRBJ2-2|once|TRBD2
TGCGCCAGCAGTGAGTCGAGCGGGGGCACCGGGGAGCTGTTTTTT
CASSESSGGTGELFF
>TRBV3-1/TRBV3-2|TRBJ2-7|NA|TRBD2
TGTGCCAGCAGCCCTCTAGCGGGAGGAATAAACGAGCAGTACTTC
CASSPLAGGINEQYF
>TRBV11-3|TRBJ1-1|NA|NA
TGTGCCAGCAGCTTAGTGCGGGGAGGAACTGAAGCTTTCTTT
CASSLVRGGTEAFF
>TRBV19|TRBJ1-2|NA|NA
TGTGCCAGTAGTATGCCCGACGGACACCTCTATGGCTACACCTTC
CASSMPDGHLYGYTF
>TRBV5-1|TRBJ2-7|NA|NA
TGCGCCAGCAGCTTACGAGGAGGGCGATACGAGCAGTACTTC
CASSLRGGRYEQYF
>TRBV14|TRBJ2-1|NA|NA
TGTGCCAGCAGTGCACAACGGGAGTCTTTTGGGCATGAGCAGTTCTTC
CASSAQRESFGHEQFF
>TRBV30|TRBJ1-1|once|NA
TGTGCCTGGGACGGTTACACTGAAGCTTTCTTT
CAWDGYTEAFF
>TRBV9|TRBJ1-4|NA|TRBD1
TGTGCCAGCAGCGTAGGGCAGGGGGGTGAAAAACTGTTTTTT
CASSVGQGGEKLFF
>TRBV2|TRBJ1-1|once|TRBD1
TGTGCCAGCAGGCCGGGACAGAGGTACACTGAAGCTTTCTTT
CASRPGQRYTEAFF
>TRBV6-2/TRBV6-3|TRBJ1-5|once|TRBD1
TGTGCCAGCAGTTACGGGACAGGGGCTAGCAATCAGCCCCAGCATTTT
CASSYGTGASNQPQHF
>TRBV5-4|TRBJ2-5|NA|TRBD2
TGTGCCAGCAGCTTGACCGCGAAACTAGCGGAAGAGACCCAGTACTTC
CASSLTAKLAEETQYF
>TRBV6-2/TRBV6-3|TRBJ1-1|NA|NA
TGTGCCAGCAGTTACGGCGGGGGTGAAAGGAACACTGAAGCTTTCTTT
CASSYGGGERNTEAFF
>TRBV5-1|TRBJ1-1|NA|NA
TGCGCCAGCAGCCCCGGGTCGGACACTGAAGCTTTCTTT
CASSPGSDTEAFF
>TRBV7-9|TRBJ2-1|NA|TRBD2
TGTGCCAGCAGGGGACTAGCGGGAGATAATGAGCAGTTCTTC
CASRGLAGDNEQFF
>TRBV5-1|TRBJ1-1|NA|NA
TGCGCCAGCAGCCCAACCTTCCCCACAGACACTGAAGCTTTCTTT
CASSPTFPTDTEAFF
>TRBV5-4|TRBJ2-1|NA|TRBD2
TGTGCCAGCAGCTTATCTAGCGGGAGGGCCTTGCACAATGAGCAGTTCTTC
CASSLSSGRALHNEQFF